The 13 T cell receptor beta chains presented below share a single source sample, sequenced in a study of blood T cell repertoires in COVID-19 (dated by TCRdb to the early 2020s). The protocol used for the library was the immunoSEQ multiplex PCR assay. Here the immuneACCESS table is served through TCRdb, limited to in-frame sequences with V and J called. Missing clones are a known gap in these copies; in checked studies unresolved V genes cover under half, and the rest lacks a known reason. The sample table shows roughly 120,000 clones, and 80% to 90% are seen once. The ten largest clones represent less than 1.5% of the sample. The sample consisted of peripheral blood. The receptors here all came from a human donor in a cohort sampled during active COVID-19.

The chain is built from TRBV7-2 and TRBJ2-5; 11 bases map to TRBD1. The V segment lost 5 bases and the J segment 9 bases; nucleotides outside the gene matches: 8. The CDR3 is 14 amino acids. Germline assignment: CDR1 SGHTA and CDR2 FQGNSA. CDR3 nucleotides: TGTGCCAGCAGCCCTCGGGACAGGGGGATAGCCCAGTACTTC. Its translation is CASSPRDRGIAQYF.

This sequence joins TRBV6-5 and TRBJ1-5; D gene unclear. The CDR3 consists of 14 residues. CDR1 MNHEY and CDR2 SVGAGI come from the germline V gene. V lost 2 bases and J 5 bases, leaving 10 bases between the germline ends. CDR3 in amino acids: CASSYGGNDQPQHF. The CDR3 DNA reads as TGTGCCAGCAGTTACGGAGGGAACGATCAGCCCCAGCATTTT.

This clone was recorded once. The J gene is TRBJ2-4, the V gene TRBV19; TRBD2 is a possible D gene (5 bases). V was cut by 1 base and J by 0 bases, with 10 bases left in between. The CDR3 is 16 amino acids. Per germline, CDR1 LNHDA and CDR2 SQIVND (reference sequence). The CDR3 loop reads CASSIGPGIAKNIQYF. The DNA of the CDR3 is TGTGCCAGTAGTATAGGTCCGGGGATAGCCAAAAACATTCAGTACTTC.

This chain links TRBV11-2 with TRBJ2-7; possible D gene TRBD2, 6 bases. This CDR3 spans 15 amino acids. Looked up from germline, CDR1 is SGHAT and CDR2 is FQNNGV. Deletions cut 1 base from V and 4 bases from J, with 14 bases between. CDR3 coding DNA: TGTGCCAGCAGCTTAGGTCCGGGAGTTTCTTACGAGCAGTACTTC. It specifies CASSLGPGVSYEQYF. The full variable domain, with the rest looked up from reference TRBV11-2 and TRBJ2-7, is EAGVAQSPRYKIIEKRQSVAFWCNPISGHATLYWYQQILGQGPKLLIQFQNNGVVDDSQLPKDRFSAERLKGVDSTLKIQPAKLEDSAVYLCASSLGPGVSYEQYFGPGTRLTVT.

The chain combines TRBV19 with TRBJ1-5; D might be TRBD1 (6 bases). This CDR3 is built from 15 residues. V shed 5 bases and J shed 6 bases, with 17 bases lying between them. CDR1 is LNHDA, CDR2 SQIVND, per germline (reference sequence). In DNA, the CDR3 is TGTGCCAGTAGTGGGGTTGGGGACACCATTCAGCCCCAGCATTTT. Translating it yields CASSGVGDTIQPQHF.

In regard to this clone: The same CDR3 arises from other DNA sequences in this sample as well. CDR3 in DNA: TGTGCCAGCAGCTTACAGGGCAGCACAGATACGCAGTATTTT. Amino acids: CASSLQGSTDTQYF. This sequence joins TRBV7-9 and TRBJ2-3, with D perhaps matching TRBD1 (5 bases). The V and J ends lost 2 bases and 0 bases respectively, with 6 bases between them. There are 14 residues in the CDR3. The germline CDR1 and CDR2 sequences are SEHNR and FQNEAQ (reference sequence).

The chain links TRBV19 to TRBJ2-7; 7 bases match TRBD2. V lost 5 bases and J lost 3; bases outside the gene matches: 7. CDR3 length equals 14 residues. CDR1 is LNHDA, CDR2 SQIVND, per germline (reference sequence). The CDR3 spells CASSRGGLNYEQYF. The CDR3 nucleotides read TGTGCCAGTAGTCGGGGAGGGCTAAACTACGAGCAGTACTTC.

The chain uses TRBV7-9 and TRBJ2-5; 8 bases align to TRBD2. V gave up 4 bases and J gave up 2 bases; unmatched junction bases: 9. The CDR3 sequence is 16 residues long. From germline, CDR1 is SEHNR and CDR2 FQNEAQ (reference sequence). This CDR3 reads CASSWWTSLPQETQYF. The CDR3 DNA follows: TGTGCCAGCAGCTGGTGGACTAGCCTTCCTCAAGAGACCCAGTACTTC.

V usage is TRBV5-4 and J usage is TRBJ1-2, with no clear D. This CDR3 comprises 13 residues. From germline, CDR1 is SGHNT and CDR2 YYREEE (reference sequence). V dropped 1 base and J dropped 0 bases, with 4 bases sitting between them. The CDR3 reads CASSLRANYGYTF. DNA of the CDR3: TGTGCCAGCAGCTTGCGTGCTAACTATGGCTACACCTTC.

The genes are TRBV3-1 (or the pseudogene TRBV3-2) and TRBJ1-4; D ambiguous. This CDR3 has 14 residues. Germline lookup yields CDR1 LGHDT and CDR2 YNNKEL (reference sequence). Trimming removed 4 bases at V and 8 bases at J, with 14 bases between. The CDR3 region is CASSPKAQREKLFF. The CDR3 region has the DNA TGTGCCAGCAGCCCAAAGGCCCAGCGGGAAAAACTGTTTTTT.

J is TRBJ2-1 and V is TRBV19; 9 bases align to TRBD2. CDR1 is LNHDA, CDR2 SQIVND, per germline (reference sequence). J was trimmed by 7 bases and V by 6 bases; bases with no gene match: 19. The CDR3 runs to 18 residues. The CDR3 is CASRTTAAGGLNLNEQFF. CDR3 sequence (DNA): TGTGCCAGTAGGACGACTGCAGCGGGAGGCTTGAACCTGAATGAGCAGTTCTTC.

The table lists this clone with a count of one. The chain recombines TRBV7-9 with TRBJ1-1; D may be TRBD1 (5 bases). The CDR3 has 13 residues. Germline CDR1 and CDR2: SEHNR and FQNEAQ (reference sequence). V dropped 0 bases and J dropped 6 bases, with 8 bases sitting between them. The CDR3, as DNA: TGTGCCAGCAGCTTAGCGGGGGGATCTGAAGCTTTCTTT. The encoded protein is CASSLAGGSEAFF.

The J gene is TRBJ1-2, the V gene TRBV5-5; 7 positions agree with TRBD1. After removal of 4 bases from V and 4 bases from J, the junction contained 7 bases not matched to a gene. The CDR3 has 14 residues. The germline CDR1 and CDR2 sequences are SGHKS and YYEKEE (reference sequence). As DNA, the CDR3 is TGTGCCAGCAGCCACGGGACAGACCTCTATGGCTACACCTTC. Translation: CASSHGTDLYGYTF.